This TCR beta chain was profiled in a study of identical twins. TCRdb re-called the 5' RACE reads with MiXCR, one entry per CDR3 protein. The repertoire holds hundreds of thousands of distinct CDR3 sequences, with less than 7% as singletons. The V gene lost 5 bases and the J gene lost 1 base, with 9 bases spanning the gap. There are 13 residues in the CDR3. Overall study findings and caveats: Twins' excess sharing was less marked for out-of-frame beta sequences. Cord blood beta clonotypes that were abundant carried fewer insertions, and memory repertoires showed no such trend. Low generation probability was overrepresented in out-of-frame alpha sequences shared by twins.

This clonotype occurred many times. Its antigen is not identified. The origin of this receptor is a man between 18 and 29 years old in good health. The rearrangement uses TRBV12-3 or TRBV12-4 and TRBJ2-7, with D tentatively TRBD1 (6 bases). Material: naive T cells sorted from blood. The CDR3 bases are TGTGCCAGCAGTATCGGACAGTCCTACGAGCAGTACGTC. Protein product: CASSIGQSYEQYV.